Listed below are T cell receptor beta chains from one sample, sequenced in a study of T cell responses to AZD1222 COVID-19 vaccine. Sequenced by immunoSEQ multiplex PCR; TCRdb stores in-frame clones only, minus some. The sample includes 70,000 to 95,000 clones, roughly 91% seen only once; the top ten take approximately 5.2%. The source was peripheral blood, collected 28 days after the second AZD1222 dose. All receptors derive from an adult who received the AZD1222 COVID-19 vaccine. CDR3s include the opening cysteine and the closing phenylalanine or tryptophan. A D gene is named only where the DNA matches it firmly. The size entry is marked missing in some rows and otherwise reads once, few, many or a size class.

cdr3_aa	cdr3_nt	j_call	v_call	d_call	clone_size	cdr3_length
CASSTGTDYNEQFF	TGCGCCAGCAGTACGGGGACAGATTACAATGAGCAGTTCTTC	TRBJ2-1	TRBV5-1	TRBD1	NA	14
CASSPLGGRADGYTF	TGTGCCAGCAGCCCTCTCGGCGGCAGGGCTGATGGCTACACCTTC	TRBJ1-2	TRBV9	NA	NA	15
CASTLNRGQRPQHF	TGTGCCAGTACACTTAATCGGGGGCAGCGGCCCCAGCATTTT	TRBJ1-5	TRBV7-2	NA	once	14
CASSQLAGETQYF	TGTGCCAGCAGCCAACTAGCTGGCGAGACCCAGTACTTC	TRBJ2-5	TRBV7-3	NA	NA	13
CASSISGFNEKLFF	TGTGCCAGCAGCATCTCGGGATTCAATGAAAAACTGTTTTTT	TRBJ1-4	TRBV7-7	NA	NA	14
CASSLFGTANTEAFF	TGTGCCAGCAGCTTGTTTGGAACCGCGAACACTGAAGCTTTCTTT	TRBJ1-1	TRBV5-4	NA	few	15
CASSLANRGQETQYF	TGTGCCAGCAGCTTGGCAAACAGGGGGCAAGAGACCCAGTACTTC	TRBJ2-5	TRBV5-5	TRBD1	NA	15
CASSGRTGGNTEAFF	TGTGCCAGCAGCGGGAGGACAGGGGGAAACACTGAAGCTTTCTTT	TRBJ1-1	TRBV9	TRBD1	NA	15
CATSPRLAGGRYNEQFF	TGTGCCACCAGCCCCCGACTAGCGGGGGGGCGATACAATGAGCAGTTCTTC	TRBJ2-1	TRBV15	TRBD2	NA	17
CASREDPSAAEAFF	TGTGCCAGCAGGGAGGATCCTAGTGCCGCTGAAGCTTTCTTT	TRBJ1-1	TRBV6-5	NA	once	14
CASSIGRGTGFGVSNQPQHF	TGTGCCAGTAGTATCGGAAGGGGTACAGGGTTCGGGGTCAGCAATCAGCCCCAGCATTTT	TRBJ1-5	TRBV19	NA	NA	20